Here is one T cell receptor beta chain with its context. The antigen is unknown. Germline loops: CDR1 SGHNT, CDR2 YYREEE (reference sequence). The CDR3 contains 16 residues. V shed 0 bases and J shed 6 bases, with 16 bases lying between them. Individuals having autoimmune disease history or systemic immunosuppression were not enrolled. The entry originates in a study of OX40 agonist ivuxolimab in advanced cancers. General observations from the study: Also present in some nonresponders was a low level of normalized T-cell clonal expansion. Clones of CD4+ and CD8+ blood T cells grew by week 6 at doses of 0.1 to 3.0 mg/kg. The work left the antigen specificity of expanded peripheral T cells undetermined.

Clones were read by immunoSEQ multiplex PCR, and TCRdb kept only the in-frame ones, dropping some. The sample carries 77,000 or so clones, 90% recorded once. The clonotype was recovered from an adult with an advanced solid tumor such as melanoma, head and neck, liver or kidney cancer. Here the sequenced sample was CD4+ or CD8+ T cells sorted from blood, taken in a trial of the OX40 agonist ivuxolimab. V is TRBV5-4 and J is TRBJ1-5, with TRBD1 as a possible D gene (6 bases). Here the CDR3 DNA reads TGTGCCAGCAGCTTGGGGGGCCGACAGGATGGTCAGCCCCAGCATTTT. Translated, it gives CASSLGGRQDGQPQHF.